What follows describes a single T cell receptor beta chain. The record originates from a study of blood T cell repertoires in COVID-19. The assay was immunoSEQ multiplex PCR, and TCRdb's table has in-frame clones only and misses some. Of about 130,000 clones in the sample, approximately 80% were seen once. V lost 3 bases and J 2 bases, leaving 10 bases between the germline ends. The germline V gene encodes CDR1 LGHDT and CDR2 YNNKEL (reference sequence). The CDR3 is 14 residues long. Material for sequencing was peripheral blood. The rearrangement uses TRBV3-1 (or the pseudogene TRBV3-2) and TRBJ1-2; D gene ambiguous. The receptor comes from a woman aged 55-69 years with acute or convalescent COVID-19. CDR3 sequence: CASSQGVRNYGYTF. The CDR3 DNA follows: TGTGCCAGCAGCCAGGGAGTCAGAAACTATGGCTACACCTTC.